Following are 20 T cell receptor beta chains from one sample sequenced in a study of blood T cell repertoires in COVID-19 (TCRdb year 2020). The library was generated by the immunoSEQ multiplex PCR assay. TCRdb limited this immuneACCESS table to in-frame rearrangements with V and J called. A share of clones is missing; checked studies link under half to unresolved V genes, and the rest is unexplained. This sample has about 410,000 clones in its table, and 75% to 90% of those were observed once. The ten biggest clones cover about 1.4% of the sample. Sequencing input: peripheral blood. Every receptor here comes from a woman aged 40-49 years with COVID-19, enrolled during active disease.

V usage is TRBV9 and J usage is TRBJ1-4, with D perhaps matching TRBD1 (6 bases). The germline gives CDR1 SGDLS, CDR2 YYNGEE. Deletions cut 4 bases from V and 10 bases from J, with 17 bases between. This CDR3 comprises 14 residues. CDR3 residues: CASSPGQGWGKLFF. The DNA for the CDR3 is TGTGCCAGCAGCCCCGGGCAGGGGTGGGGAAAACTGTTTTTT.

V gene TRBV30 combines with J gene TRBJ2-1, with 8 nucleotides matching TRBD2. Germline V CDR1 and CDR2: GTSNPN, SVGIG (reference sequence). The ends lost 0 bases at V and 1 base at J; junction bases unmatched: 8. CDR3 size: 17 residues. The CDR3 nucleotides are TGTGCCTGGAGTGTTACAATGACTAGCGCGTCCTACAATGAGCAGTTCTTC. As protein: CAWSVTMTSASYNEQFF.

This clone has just a few counts. The chain joins TRBV4-3 to TRBJ1-2; TRBD1 matches 7 bases. The V and J ends lost 0 bases and 5 bases, in that order; junction bases with no gene match: 3. The CDR3 contains 14 residues. Germline assignment: CDR1 LGHNA and CDR2 YSLEER. The DNA for the CDR3 is TGCGCCAGCAGCCAAGATAGGGGGCTTTATGGCTACACCTTC. Translating gives CASSQDRGLYGYTF.

This clone was seen once. This chain's CDR3 is CASSLEGSGNQPQHF. DNA for the CDR3: TGTGCCAGCAGCTTGGAGGGATCGGGCAATCAGCCCCAGCATTTT. V gene TRBV11-2 combines with J gene TRBJ1-5; D gene unclear. The germline CDR1 and CDR2 sequences are SGHAT and FQNNGV. This CDR3 contains 15 residues. V was pared by 3 bases and J by 2 bases, with 11 bases between.

This clone was found a few times. This chain joins TRBV3-1 (or the pseudogene TRBV3-2) and TRBJ2-7; D remains ambiguous. The V end lost 3 bases, the J end lost 5 bases, and 14 bases lay between the germline ends. CDR1 and CDR2 (germline): LGHDT, YNNKEL (reference sequence). The CDR3 loop spans 14 amino acids. CDR3 coding DNA: TGTGCCAGCAGCCATAGGCCAGGAAGCCACGAGCAGTACTTC. Translating gives CASSHRPGSHEQYF.

The chain has TRBV5-1 and TRBJ2-1; 12 bases match TRBD2. CDR1 is SGHRS and CDR2 is YFSETQ in the germline V gene. The CDR3 has 16 amino acids. V dropped 0 bases and J dropped 5; count of bases not matched to a gene: 3. Here the CDR3 DNA reads TGCGCCAGCAGCTTGGAACGGACTAGCGGGAACAATGAGCAGTTCTTC. Its translation is CASSLERTSGNNEQFF.

A note on this clone: Compared with germline, one end of the junction differs, possibly owing to a read error. The chain carries TRBV7-7 and TRBJ1-4; 10 nucleotides align to TRBD1. In germline, CDR1 is SSHAT, CDR2 FNYEAQ (reference sequence). This CDR3 is 15 amino acids long. The CDR3 DNA reads TGTGCTAGCAGCTTTCCCGGGGACAGGGGTGAAAAACTGTTTTTT. Translation gives CASSFPGDRGEKLFF.

This clone was detected only once. The V gene is TRBV5-1, the J gene TRBJ2-4; maybe TRBD1 (6 bases). Trimming left V 0 bases short and J 6 bases short, with 7 bases between. Germline-derived CDR1 and CDR2 are SGHRS and YFSETQ. CDR3 length: 13 amino acids. CDR3: CASSLGQANIQYF. CDR3 DNA: TGCGCCAGCAGCTTGGGACAGGCAAACATTCAGTACTTC.

The chain carries TRBV5-1 and TRBJ2-1, with TRBD2 as a possible D gene (5 bases). This CDR3 spans 13 amino acids. Germline V gives CDR1 SGHRS, CDR2 YFSETQ. V was cut by 6 bases and J by 6 bases, with 13 bases left in between. This CDR3 reads CASMTTPSNEQFF. Here the CDR3 DNA reads TGCGCCAGCATGACTACCCCGAGCAATGAGCAGTTCTTC.

This sequence joins TRBV9 and TRBJ1-2, with TRBD1 matching over 9 bases. Per germline, CDR1 SGDLS and CDR2 YYNGEE. V lost 4 bases to trimming and J lost 8 bases; unmatched junction nucleotides: 6. This CDR3 region has 13 residues. CDR3 protein: CASSPRTGEGYTF. CDR3 sequence (DNA): TGTGCCAGCAGCCCACGGACAGGGGAGGGCTACACCTTC.

V and J are TRBV27 and TRBJ2-7; TRBD1 matches 7 bases. The CDR3 consists of 16 residues. The germline V gene has CDR1 MNHEY and CDR2 SMNVEV (reference sequence). V was clipped by 3 bases and J by 5 bases; unmatched bases: 13. The CDR3 loop is CASSFSFGQGDHEQYF. The CDR3 DNA follows: TGTGCCAGCAGTTTTTCCTTTGGGCAGGGGGACCACGAGCAGTACTTC.

The genes are TRBV7-2 and TRBJ2-5, with a weak D call TRBD1 (6 bases). The CDR3 contains 14 residues. From germline, CDR1 is SGHTA and CDR2 FQGNSA. Trimming removed 5 bases at V and 1 base at J, with 11 bases between. CDR3 in amino acids: CASSPKTGQETQYF. The CDR3 DNA reads TGTGCCAGCAGCCCGAAGACAGGCCAAGAGACCCAGTACTTC.

The chain carries TRBV5-1 and TRBJ2-5; D is perhaps TRBD2 (6 bases). Deletions cut 2 bases from V and 5 bases from J, with 10 bases between. Germline assignment: CDR1 SGHRS and CDR2 YFSETQ. There are 13 residues in the CDR3. Written as DNA, the CDR3 is TGCGCCAGCAGCTTACTAGCTGGTGAGACCCAGTACTTC. Translated: CASSLLAGETQYF.

The chain carries TRBV28 and TRBJ2-3; D might be TRBD2 (7 bases). V lost 2 bases, J lost 5 bases, and 23 bases lay in between. Germline V gives CDR1 MDHEN, CDR2 SYDVKM. This CDR3 is 18 amino acids long. CDR3 sequence (DNA): TGTGCCAGCAGTTTACCTGGACTAGGCAGGGGTGTGGGAGATACGCAGTATTTT. Protein product: CASSLPGLGRGVGDTQYF.

The chain combines TRBV3-1 (or the pseudogene TRBV3-2) with TRBJ2-3; D remains unclear. The V gene lost 4 bases and the J gene lost 0 bases, with 14 bases spanning the gap. CDR3 length equals 16 residues. Germline CDR1 and CDR2: LGHDT and YNNKEL (reference sequence). In DNA, the CDR3 is TGTGCCAGCAGCCCCTCTGGCGGCTCGAGCACAGATACGCAGTATTTT. It encodes CASSPSGGSSTDTQYF.

The V call is TRBV6-2 or TRBV6-3, the J call TRBJ2-1; the match to TRBD2 covers 9 bases. Germline V gene sequence: CDR1 MNHEY, CDR2 SVGEGT. The CDR3 contains 20 residues. Germline trimming cut 1 base from V and 6 bases from J; bases unmatched to any gene: 19. This CDR3 reads CASSYYQRAGGPTSLNEQFF. CDR3 in DNA: TGTGCCAGCAGTTACTACCAAAGAGCGGGGGGACCTACTTCCCTCAATGAGCAGTTCTTC.

This clone was seen a handful of times. This chain uses TRBV29-1 with TRBJ2-7; 7 positions agree with TRBD1. CDR1 is SQVTM, CDR2 ANQGSEA, per germline. With V trimmed by 5 bases and J by 2 bases, 3 bases remained unmatched. The length of the CDR3 is 12 residues. CDR3 amino acids: CSVTGQTYEQYF. CDR3 DNA sequence: TGCAGCGTTACGGGACAGACCTACGAGCAGTACTTC.

The V and J genes are TRBV7-2 and TRBJ2-7, with 7 nucleotides matching TRBD2. CDR3 length: 14 residues. From germline, CDR1 is SGHTA and CDR2 FQGNSA. Trimming at V came to 6 bases and at J to 2 bases, leaving 7 bases not matched to a gene. The CDR3 region is CASSRGLVPYEQYF. DNA for the CDR3: TGTGCCAGCAGTCGAGGACTAGTCCCCTACGAGCAGTACTTC.

The chain carries TRBV27 and TRBJ1-1; TRBD1 might be the D (5 bases). The CDR3 sequence is 17 residues long. The germline V and J ends were trimmed by 5 bases and 0 bases, with 19 bases remaining between them. Germline CDR1 MNHEY, CDR2 SMNVEV (reference sequence). Here the CDR3 reads CASSPSPGAGLNTEAFF. CDR3 nucleotides: TGTGCCAGCAGTCCTTCCCCGGGCGCAGGGTTGAACACTGAAGCTTTCTTT.

The J gene is TRBJ1-2, the V gene TRBV30; no reliable D call. The CDR3 is made up of 14 amino acids. V lost 6 bases and J lost 3, with 17 bases in between. Per germline, CDR1 GTSNPN and CDR2 SVGIG (reference sequence). CDR3 protein: CACLRIGGDYGYTF. DNA of the CDR3: TGTGCCTGCCTTCGGATCGGCGGAGACTATGGCTACACCTTC.